The clone carrying this T cell receptor beta chain was seen many times. What it recognizes is unknown. This CDR3 region has 13 residues. Germline V CDR1 and CDR2: SQVTM, ANQGSEA. The V gene end was trimmed by 7 bases and the J gene end by 5 bases; junction bases not matched to a gene: 7. This record comes from a study of identical twins' blood T cells. As for the study in general: Some 52 million reads came from some 12 libraries, six alpha, six beta.

Study observations and caveats: Each donor's most abundant TCRbeta clonotypes shared more CDR3 sequences with her twin than unrelated donors. Shared CDR3 clonotype counts tracked mainly the product of cloneset sizes.

Both ends of each TCR cDNA library bore sample-specific barcodes. TCRdb used MiXCR to reprocess the 5' RACE reads, holding one entry per CDR3 protein. The sample yields 350,000 to 400,000 distinct CDR3 sequences, over 25% seen once. The chain recombines TRBV29-1 with TRBJ2-3, with 9 bases lining up with TRBD1. This receptor was taken from a woman between 18 and 50 years old in good health. Sequencing used PBMCs. The CDR3 nucleotides are TGCAGCGCCCGGGACAGGGAATTAGATACGCAGTATTTT. This sequence encodes CSARDRELDTQYF.